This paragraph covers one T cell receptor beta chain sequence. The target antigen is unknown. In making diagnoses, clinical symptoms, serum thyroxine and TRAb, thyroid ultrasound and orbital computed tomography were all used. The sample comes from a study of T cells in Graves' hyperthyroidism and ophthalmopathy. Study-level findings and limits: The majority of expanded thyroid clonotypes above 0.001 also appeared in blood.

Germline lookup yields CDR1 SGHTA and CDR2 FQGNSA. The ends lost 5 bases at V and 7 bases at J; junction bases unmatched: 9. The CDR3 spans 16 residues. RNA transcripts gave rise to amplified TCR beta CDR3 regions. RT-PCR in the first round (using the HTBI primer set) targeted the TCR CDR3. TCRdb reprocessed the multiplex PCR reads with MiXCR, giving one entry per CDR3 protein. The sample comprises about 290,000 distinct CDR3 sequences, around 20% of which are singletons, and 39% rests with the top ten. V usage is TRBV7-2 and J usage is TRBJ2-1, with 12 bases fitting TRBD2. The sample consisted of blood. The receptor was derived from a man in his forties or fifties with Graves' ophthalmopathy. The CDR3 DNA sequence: TGTGCCAGCAGCCCGACGACTAGCGGGAGAAAAAATGAGCAGTTCTTC. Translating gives CASSPTTSGRKNEQFF. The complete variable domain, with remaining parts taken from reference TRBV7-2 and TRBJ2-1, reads GAGVSQSPSNKVTEKGKDVELRCDPISGHTALYWYRQSLGQGLEFLIYFQGNSAPDKSGLPSDRFSAERTGGSVSTLTIQRTQQEDSAVYLCASSPTTSGRKNEQFFGPGTRLTVL.